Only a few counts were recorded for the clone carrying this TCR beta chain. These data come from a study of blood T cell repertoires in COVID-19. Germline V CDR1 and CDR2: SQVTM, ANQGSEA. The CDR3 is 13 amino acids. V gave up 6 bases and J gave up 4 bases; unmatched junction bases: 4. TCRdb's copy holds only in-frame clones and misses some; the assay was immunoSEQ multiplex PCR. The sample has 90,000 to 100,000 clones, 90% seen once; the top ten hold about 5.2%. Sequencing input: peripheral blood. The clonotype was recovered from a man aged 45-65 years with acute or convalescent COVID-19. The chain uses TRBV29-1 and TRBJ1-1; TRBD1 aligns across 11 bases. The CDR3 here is CSVPGQGVTEAFF. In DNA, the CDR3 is TGCAGCGTACCGGGACAGGGGGTCACTGAAGCTTTCTTT. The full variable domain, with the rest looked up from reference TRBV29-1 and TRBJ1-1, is SAVISQKPSRDICQRGTSLTIQCQVDSQVTMMFWYRQQPGQSLTLIATANQGSEATYESGFVIDKFPISRPNLTFSTLTVSNMSPEDSSIYLCSVPGQGVTEAFFGQGTRLTVV.